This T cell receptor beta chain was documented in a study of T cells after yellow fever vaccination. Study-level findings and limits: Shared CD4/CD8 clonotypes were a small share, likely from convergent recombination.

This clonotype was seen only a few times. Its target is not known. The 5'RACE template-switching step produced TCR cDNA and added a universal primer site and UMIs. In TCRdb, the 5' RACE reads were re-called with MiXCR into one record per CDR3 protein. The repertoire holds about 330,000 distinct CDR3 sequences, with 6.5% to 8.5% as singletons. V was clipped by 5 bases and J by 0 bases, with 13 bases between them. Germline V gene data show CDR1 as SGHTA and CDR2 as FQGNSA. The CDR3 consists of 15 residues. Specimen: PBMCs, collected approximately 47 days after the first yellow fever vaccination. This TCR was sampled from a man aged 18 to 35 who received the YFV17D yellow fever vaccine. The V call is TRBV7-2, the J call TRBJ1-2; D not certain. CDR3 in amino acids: CASSPAGIANYGYTF. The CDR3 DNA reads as TGTGCCAGCAGCCCTGCTGGGATAGCTAACTATGGCTACACCTTC.